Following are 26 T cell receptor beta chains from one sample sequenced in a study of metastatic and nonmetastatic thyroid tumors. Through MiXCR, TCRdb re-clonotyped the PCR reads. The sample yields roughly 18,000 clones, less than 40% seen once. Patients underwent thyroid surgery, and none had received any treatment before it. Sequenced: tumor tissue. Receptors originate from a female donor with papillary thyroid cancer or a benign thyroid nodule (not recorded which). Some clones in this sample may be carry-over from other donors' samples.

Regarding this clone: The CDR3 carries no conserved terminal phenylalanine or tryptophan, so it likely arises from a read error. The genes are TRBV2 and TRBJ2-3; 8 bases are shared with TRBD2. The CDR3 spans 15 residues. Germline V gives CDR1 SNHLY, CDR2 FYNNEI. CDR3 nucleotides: TGTGCCAGCACGGGAGGGAGGCGTAGCACAGATAGGCAGTATTGT. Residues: CASTGGRRSTDRQYC.

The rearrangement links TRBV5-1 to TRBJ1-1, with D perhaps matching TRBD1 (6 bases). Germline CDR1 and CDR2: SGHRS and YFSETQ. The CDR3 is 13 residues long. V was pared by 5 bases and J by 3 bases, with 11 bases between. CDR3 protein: CASSLQGDTEAFF. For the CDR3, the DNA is TGCGCCAGCAGTCTACAGGGAGACACTGAAGCTTTCTTT.

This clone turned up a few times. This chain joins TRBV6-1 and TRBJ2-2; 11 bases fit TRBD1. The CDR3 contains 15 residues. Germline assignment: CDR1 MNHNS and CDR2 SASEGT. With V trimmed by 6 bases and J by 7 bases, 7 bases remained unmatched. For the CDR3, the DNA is TGTGCCAGCAGGGATCCGGGACAGGGGGTCGGGGAGCTGTTTTTT. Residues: CASRDPGQGVGELFF.

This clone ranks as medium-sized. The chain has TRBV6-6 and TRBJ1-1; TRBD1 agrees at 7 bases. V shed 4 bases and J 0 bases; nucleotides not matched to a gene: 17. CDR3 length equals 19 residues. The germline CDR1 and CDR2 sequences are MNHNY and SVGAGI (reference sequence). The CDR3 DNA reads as TGTGCCAGCAGTTCAATCTTCAGGGGGGGGCCGTCGATGAACACTGAAGCTTTCTTT. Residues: CASSSIFRGGPSMNTEAFF.

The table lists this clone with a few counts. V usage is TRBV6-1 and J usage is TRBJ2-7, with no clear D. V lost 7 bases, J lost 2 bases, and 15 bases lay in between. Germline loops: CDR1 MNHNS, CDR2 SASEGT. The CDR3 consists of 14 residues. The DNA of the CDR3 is TGTGCCAGCACTAAAGACACCGCAACCTACGAGCAGTACTTC. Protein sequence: CASTKDTATYEQYF.

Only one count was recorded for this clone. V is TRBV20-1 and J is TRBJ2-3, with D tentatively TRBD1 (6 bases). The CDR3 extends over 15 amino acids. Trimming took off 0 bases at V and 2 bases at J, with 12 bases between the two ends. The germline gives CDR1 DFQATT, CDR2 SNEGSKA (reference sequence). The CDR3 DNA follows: TGCAGTGCTAGAGAAGGACAGCTTTTCACAGATACGCAGTATTTT. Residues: CSAREGQLFTDTQYF.

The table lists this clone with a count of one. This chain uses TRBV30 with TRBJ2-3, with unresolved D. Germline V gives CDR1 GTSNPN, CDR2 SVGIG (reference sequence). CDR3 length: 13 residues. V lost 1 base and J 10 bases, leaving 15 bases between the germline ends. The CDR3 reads CAWSGHLAIPQYF. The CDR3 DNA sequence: TGTGCCTGGAGTGGACACTTAGCAATTCCGCAGTATTTT.

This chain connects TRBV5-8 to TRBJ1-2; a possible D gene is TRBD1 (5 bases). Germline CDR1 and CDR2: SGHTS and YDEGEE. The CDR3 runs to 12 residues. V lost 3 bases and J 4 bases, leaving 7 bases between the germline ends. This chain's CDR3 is CASSWDFYGYTF. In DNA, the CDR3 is TGTGCCAGCAGCTGGGACTTCTATGGCTACACCTTC.

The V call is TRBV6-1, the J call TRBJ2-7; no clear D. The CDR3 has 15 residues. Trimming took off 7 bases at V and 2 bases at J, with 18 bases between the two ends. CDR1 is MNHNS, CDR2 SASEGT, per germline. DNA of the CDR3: TGTGCCAGCACCCAGGACGGTGGCGGAGCCTACGAGCAGTACTTC. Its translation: CASTQDGGGAYEQYF.

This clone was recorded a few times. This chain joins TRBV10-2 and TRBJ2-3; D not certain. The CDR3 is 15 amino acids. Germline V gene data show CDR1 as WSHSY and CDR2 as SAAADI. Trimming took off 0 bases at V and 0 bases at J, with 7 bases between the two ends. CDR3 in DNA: TGCGCCAGCAGTGAGTCCCGTGATAGCACAGATACGCAGTATTTT. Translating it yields CASSESRDSTDTQYF.

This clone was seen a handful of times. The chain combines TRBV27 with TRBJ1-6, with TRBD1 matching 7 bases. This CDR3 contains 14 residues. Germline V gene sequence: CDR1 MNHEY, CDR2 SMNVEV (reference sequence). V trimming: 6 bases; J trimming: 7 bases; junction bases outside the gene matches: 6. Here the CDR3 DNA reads TGTGCCAGCAGCCTCCAGGGGGACAATTCACCCCTCCACTTT. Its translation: CASSLQGDNSPLHF.

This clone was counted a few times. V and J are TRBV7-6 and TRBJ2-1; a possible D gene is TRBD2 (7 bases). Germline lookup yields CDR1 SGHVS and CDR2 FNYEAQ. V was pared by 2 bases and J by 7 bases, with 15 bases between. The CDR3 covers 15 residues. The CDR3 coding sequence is TGTGCCAGCAGCTTAACGGGGGGCCCCGAAAATGAGCAGTTCTTC. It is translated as CASSLTGGPENEQFF.

The CDR3 sequence: CASNSQDRGNQPQHF. CDR3 sequence (DNA): TGTGCCAGTAACTCACAGGACAGGGGGAATCAGCCCCAGCATTTT. This chain uses TRBV19 with TRBJ1-5; 10 bases align to TRBD1. With 7 bases clipped from V and 4 bases from J, the junction kept 7 bases outside the gene matches. Germline V lookup: CDR1 LNHDA, CDR2 SQIVND (reference sequence). The CDR3 length is 15 residues.

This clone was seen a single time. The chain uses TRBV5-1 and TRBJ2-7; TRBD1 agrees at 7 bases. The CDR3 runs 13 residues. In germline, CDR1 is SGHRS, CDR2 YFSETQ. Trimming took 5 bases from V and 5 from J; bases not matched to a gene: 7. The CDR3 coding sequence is TGCGCCAGCAGAAACGAAGGGGGCCACGAGCAGTACTTC. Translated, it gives CASRNEGGHEQYF.

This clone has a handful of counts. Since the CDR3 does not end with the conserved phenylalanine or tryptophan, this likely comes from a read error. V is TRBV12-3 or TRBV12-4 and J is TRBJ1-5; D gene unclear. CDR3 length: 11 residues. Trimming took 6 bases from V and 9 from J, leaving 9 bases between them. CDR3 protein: CASSSRGPQHL. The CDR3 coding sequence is TGTGCCAGCAGCTCCCGTGGGCCCCAGCATCTT.

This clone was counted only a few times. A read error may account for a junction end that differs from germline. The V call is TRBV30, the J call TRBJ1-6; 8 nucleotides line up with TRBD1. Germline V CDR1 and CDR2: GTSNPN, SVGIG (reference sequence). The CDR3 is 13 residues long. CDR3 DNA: TGTTCCTGGAGCCCTGGGACAGGTTCACCCCTCAACTTT. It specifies CSWSPGTGSPLNF.

CDR3 loop: CASRREAPGVYF. The CDR3 DNA is TGTGCCAGCAGGAGGGAGGCGCCGGGGGTGTACTTC. The chain combines TRBV2 with TRBJ2-7, with D perhaps TRBD2 (6 bases). Trimming pared 6 bases from V and 12 bases from J, leaving 18 bases between. Germline lookup yields CDR1 SNHLY and CDR2 FYNNEI. The CDR3 loop spans 12 amino acids.

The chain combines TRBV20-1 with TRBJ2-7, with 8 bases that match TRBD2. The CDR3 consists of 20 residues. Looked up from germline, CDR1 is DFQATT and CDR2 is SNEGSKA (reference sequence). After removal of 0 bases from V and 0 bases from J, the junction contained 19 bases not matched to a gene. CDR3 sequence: CSARDEVGLAGPLYSYEQYF. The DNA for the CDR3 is TGCAGTGCTAGAGACGAGGTAGGGTTAGCGGGACCCCTCTACTCCTACGAGCAGTACTTC.

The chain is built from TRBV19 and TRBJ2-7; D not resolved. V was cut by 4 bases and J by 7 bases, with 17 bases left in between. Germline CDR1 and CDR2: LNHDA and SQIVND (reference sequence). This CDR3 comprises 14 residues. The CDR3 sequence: CASSTHPLPSEQYF. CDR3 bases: TGTGCCAGTAGTACCCACCCCCTTCCATCGGAGCAGTACTTC. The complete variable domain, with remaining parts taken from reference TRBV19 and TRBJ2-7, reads DGGITQSPKYLFRKEGQNVTLSCEQNLNHDAMYWYRQDPGQGLRLIYYSQIVNDFQKGDIAEGYSVSREKKESFPLTVTSAQKNPTAFYLCASSTHPLPSEQYFGPGTRLTVT.

The CDR3 protein is CASSTDRGLHSGDPNNAQFF. In DNA, the CDR3 is TGTGCCAGCTCCACGGACAGGGGTCTTCATAGCGGCGACCCGAACAATGCTCAGTTCTTC. The chain joins TRBV14 to TRBJ2-5; 9 positions match TRBD1. TRBJ2-1 explains the end of the DNA better; the J call may be wrong. The CDR3 runs 20 residues. Germline V CDR1 and CDR2: SGHDN, FVKESK.

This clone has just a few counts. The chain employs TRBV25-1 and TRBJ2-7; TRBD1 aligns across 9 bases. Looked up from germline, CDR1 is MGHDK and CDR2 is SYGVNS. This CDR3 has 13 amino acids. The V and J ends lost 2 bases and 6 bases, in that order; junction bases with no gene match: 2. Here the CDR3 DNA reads TGTGCCAGCAGTGAACAGGACAGGGGCGAGCAGTACTTC. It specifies CASSEQDRGEQYF.

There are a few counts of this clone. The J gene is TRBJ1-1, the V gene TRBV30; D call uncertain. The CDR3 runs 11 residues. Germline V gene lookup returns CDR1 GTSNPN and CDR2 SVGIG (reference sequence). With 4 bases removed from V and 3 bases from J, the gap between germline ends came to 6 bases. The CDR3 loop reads CAWNGYTEAFF. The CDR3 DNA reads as TGTGCCTGGAATGGTTACACTGAAGCTTTCTTT.

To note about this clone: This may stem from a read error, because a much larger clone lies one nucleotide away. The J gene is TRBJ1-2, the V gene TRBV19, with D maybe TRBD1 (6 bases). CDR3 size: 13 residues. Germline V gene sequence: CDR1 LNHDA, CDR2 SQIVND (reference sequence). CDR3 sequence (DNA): TGTGCCAGTAGCCCTACAGGGTGGAGTGGCCACACCTTC. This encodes CASSPTGWSGHTF.

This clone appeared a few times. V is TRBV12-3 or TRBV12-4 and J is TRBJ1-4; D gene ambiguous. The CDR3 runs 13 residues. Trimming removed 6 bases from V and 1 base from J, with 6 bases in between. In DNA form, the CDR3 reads TGTGCCAGCAGAAGATTAACTAATGAAAAACTGTTTTTT. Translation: CASRRLTNEKLFF.

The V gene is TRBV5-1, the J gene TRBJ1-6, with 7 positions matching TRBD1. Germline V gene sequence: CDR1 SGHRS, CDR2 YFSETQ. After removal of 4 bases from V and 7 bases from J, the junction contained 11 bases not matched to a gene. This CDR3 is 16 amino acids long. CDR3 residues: CASSETGSSRNSPLHF. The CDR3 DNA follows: TGCGCCAGCAGCGAGACAGGGTCGAGTCGAAATTCACCCCTCCACTTT. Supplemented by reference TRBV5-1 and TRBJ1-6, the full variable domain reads KAGVTQTPRYLIKTRGQQVTLSCSPISGHRSVSWYQQTPGQGLQFLFEYFSETQRNKGNFPGRFSGRQFSNSRSEMNVSTLELGDSALYLCASSETGSSRNSPLHFGNGTRLTVT.

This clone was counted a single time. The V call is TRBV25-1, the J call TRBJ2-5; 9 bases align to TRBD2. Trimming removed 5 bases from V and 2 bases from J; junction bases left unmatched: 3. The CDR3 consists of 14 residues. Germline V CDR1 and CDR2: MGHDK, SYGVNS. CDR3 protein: CASSRAGGQETQYF. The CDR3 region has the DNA TGTGCCAGCAGTAGGGCGGGAGGGCAAGAGACCCAGTACTTC.